This TCR beta chain appears in the sequencing data of a study of cytomegalovirus exposure and HLA in healthy donors. Study context: HLA-typed donors were the source of approximately 86 million unique TCRs held in an early data release. Study-level points and caveats: Immune exposure information available was restricted to CMV serostatus. Based on reports, TCR beta sequences accurately predicted HLA-A and HLA-B alleles for most subjects.

CDR1 and CDR2 (germline): PRHDT, FYEKMQ (reference sequence). The V end was cut by 5 bases, the J end by 10 bases, with 17 bases between. The CDR3 runs 13 residues. To note about this clone: The antigen is unknown.

The PCR had 60 Vbeta and 13 Jbeta primers. Profiling relied on immunoSEQ multiplex PCR, and the TCRdb table lists in-frame clones only, not all of them. Of roughly 100,000 clones in the sample, 75% to 90% were seen once. The sample was PBMCs. The TCR was taken from a man aged 40-50 years in good health and CMV-seronegative. The chain recombines TRBV13 with TRBJ1-1; D call uncertain. The CDR3 DNA reads TGTGCCAGCAGCCTACTATCTGCTGATGGAGCTTTCTTT. This sequence encodes CASSLLSADGAFF. The variable domain in full, completed from reference TRBV13 and TRBJ1-1, reads AAGVIQSPRHLIKEKRETATLKCYPIPRHDTVYWYQQGPGQDPQFLISFYEKMQSDKGSIPDRFSAQQFSDYHSELNMSSLELGDSALYFCASSLLSADGAFFGQGTRLTVV.